Presented here are 15 T cell receptor beta chains from one specimen sequenced in a study of graft-versus-host responses after intestinal transplantation. This table comes from immunoSEQ multiplex PCR, and its TCRdb copy is limited to in-frame clones, with some not included. The sample holds 13,000 to 15,000 clones, approximately 70% seen once. Processing of graft tissue released intraepithelial and lamina propria lymphocytes. Sequenced here: ileum tissue, sampled about 680 days after intestinal transplantation. The origin of the receptors is a human patient who received an intestinal transplant, so some T cells may come from the graft donor.

The rearrangement links TRBV5-4 to TRBJ2-3, with 10 nucleotides matching TRBD2. The germline V gene has CDR1 SGHNT and CDR2 YYREEE (reference sequence). Trimming cost V 10 bases and J 0 bases; bases outside gene matches: 5. This CDR3 has 14 amino acids. The CDR3 reads CAGSAGGSTDTQYF. The CDR3 nucleotides read TGTGCCGGATCAGCGGGGGGGAGCACAGATACGCAGTATTTT.

This sequence joins TRBV27 and TRBJ2-2; the D is unclear. This CDR3 has 13 amino acids. Germline V gene sequence: CDR1 MNHEY, CDR2 SMNVEV (reference sequence). V dropped 5 bases and J dropped 3 bases, with 7 bases sitting between them. CDR3 nucleotides: TGTGCCAGCAGTGACCAGGACACCGGGGAGCTGTTTTTT. The encoded protein is CASSDQDTGELFF.

This rearrangement joins TRBV28 to TRBJ1-1; D is perhaps TRBD1 (6 bases). The CDR3 has 16 residues. The germline CDR1 and CDR2 sequences are MDHEN and SYDVKM. V lost 6 bases to trimming and J lost 1 base, with 18 bases between them. This CDR3 is CASRRGGAVWNTEAFF. The CDR3 coding sequence is TGTGCCAGCAGAAGGGGGGGCGCGGTTTGGAACACTGAAGCTTTCTTT. Looking up the rest from reference TRBV28 and TRBJ1-1 gives the full variable domain: DVKVTQSSRYLVKRTGEKVFLECVQDMDHENMFWYRQDPGLGLRLIYFSYDVKMKEKGDIPEGYSVSREKKERFSLILESASTNQTSMYLCASRRGGAVWNTEAFFGQGTRLTVV.

V is TRBV6-1 and J is TRBJ2-5; no definite D call. The assigned J gene may be wrong: the sequence end matches TRBJ2-7 better. The germline V gene encodes CDR1 MNHNS and CDR2 SASEGT. This CDR3 has 11 amino acids. The CDR3 DNA reads as TGTGCCAGCAGTGAAAGGTACGAGCAGTACTTC. Amino acid sequence: CASSERYEQYF.

The CDR3 spells CASRPGGSSYEQYF. Written as DNA, the CDR3 is TGTGCCAGCAGACCAGGGGGGAGCTCCTACGAGCAGTACTTC. This rearrangement joins TRBV6-5 to TRBJ2-7; weak D call: TRBD1 (7 bases). CDR1 and CDR2 (germline): MNHEY, SVGAGI. The CDR3 totals 14 residues. The V and J ends lost 6 bases and 0 bases respectively, with 12 bases between them.

The CDR3 region has the DNA TGTGCCAGCCCAGGGAGGGACTTCGGGGGGGATACGCAGTATTTT. Residues: CASPGRDFGGDTQYF. V gene TRBV11-2 combines with J gene TRBJ2-3; 7 nucleotides agree with TRBD2. Germline V gene sequence: CDR1 SGHAT, CDR2 FQNNGV. This CDR3 has 15 residues. The V segment lost 8 bases and the J segment 6 bases; nucleotides outside the gene matches: 14.

As concerns this clone: Other DNA sequences in this specimen translate into the identical CDR3. The chain links TRBV19 to TRBJ1-5; D gene uncertain. CDR3 length equals 15 residues. V was trimmed by 3 bases and J by 4 bases, leaving 13 bases between them. In germline, CDR1 is LNHDA, CDR2 SQIVND (reference sequence). The CDR3 loop reads CASSIWGSSNQPQHF. DNA of the CDR3: TGTGCCAGTAGTATTTGGGGTTCTTCTAATCAGCCCCAGCATTTT. Using reference TRBV19 and TRBJ1-5 for the parts outside the CDR3, the full variable domain is DGGITQSPKYLFRKEGQNVTLSCEQNLNHDAMYWYRQDPGQGLRLIYYSQIVNDFQKGDIAEGYSVSREKKESFPLTVTSAQKNPTAFYLCASSIWGSSNQPQHFGDGTRLSIL.

The rearrangement uses TRBV27 and TRBJ2-3; D is uncertain. There are 13 residues in the CDR3. Between the trimmed V and J ends, which lost 5 bases and 1 base, there was a span of 7 bases. CDR1 and CDR2 from the germline V gene are MNHEY and SMNVEV (reference sequence). This CDR3 reads CASSVTGTDTQYF. The CDR3 DNA follows: TGTGCCAGCAGTGTGACTGGCACAGATACGCAGTATTTT.

The chain recombines TRBV18 with TRBJ2-5, with D hard to call. The DNA end is a closer match to TRBJ2-7, so the J assignment may be wrong. This CDR3 has 14 amino acids. Germline lookup yields CDR1 KGHSH and CDR2 LQKENI. The CDR3: CASSSTQSSYEQYF. The CDR3 DNA sequence: TGTGCCAGCTCGTCGACACAGAGCTCCTACGAGCAGTACTTC.

The V and J genes are TRBV29-1 and TRBJ2-3; 8 bases line up with TRBD2. The J segment lost 4 bases and the V segment lost 4 bases, leaving 4 bases of the junction unmatched. The CDR3 loop spans 13 amino acids. Germline loops: CDR1 SQVTM, CDR2 ANQGSEA. CDR3 protein: CSVGLAGPDTQYF. The CDR3 DNA follows: TGCAGCGTTGGGTTAGCGGGGCCAGATACGCAGTATTTT.

The genes are TRBV5-1 and TRBJ2-5; no definite D call. This CDR3 is built from 13 residues. The V end lost 0 bases, the J end lost 5 bases, and 8 bases lay between the germline ends. Germline V gene data show CDR1 as SGHRS and CDR2 as YFSETQ. Here the CDR3 reads CASSLDGPETQYF. The CDR3 coding sequence is TGCGCCAGCAGCTTGGACGGCCCCGAGACCCAGTACTTC.

The V call is TRBV2, the J call TRBJ2-1; possible D gene TRBD2, 5 bases. The V end lost 6 bases, the J end lost 8 bases, and 11 bases lay between the germline ends. Germline lookup yields CDR1 SNHLY and CDR2 FYNNEI. This CDR3 has 12 amino acids. The CDR3 nucleotides are TGTGCCAGCAGGGTCGGGATCGATGAGCAGTTCTTC. It specifies CASRVGIDEQFF.

The J gene is TRBJ2-7, the V gene TRBV19, with 11 bases lining up with TRBD2. The V gene's germline CDR1 is LNHDA and CDR2 SQIVND (reference sequence). The CDR3 covers 16 residues. V dropped 4 bases and J dropped 6; count of bases not matched to a gene: 11. CDR3 residues: CASSTPQLAGVREQYF. CDR3 coding DNA: TGTGCCAGTAGTACGCCCCAACTAGCGGGAGTTCGCGAGCAGTACTTC.

This clone was recorded a few times. The chain has TRBV13 and TRBJ2-1; 8 nucleotides align to TRBD2. Germline values: CDR1 PRHDT, CDR2 FYEKMQ (reference sequence). The trim removed 5 bases at V and 6 bases at J, leaving 9 bases unmatched. CDR3 length: 15 residues. The CDR3 reads CASSPERGNSNEQFF. DNA for the CDR3: TGTGCCAGCAGCCCGGAGCGGGGGAACAGCAATGAGCAGTTCTTC.

The chain carries TRBV7-9 and TRBJ2-5; 10 bases match TRBD2. The germline gives CDR1 SEHNR, CDR2 FQNEAQ (reference sequence). The V and J ends lost 2 bases and 3 bases, in that order; junction bases with no gene match: 6. This CDR3 comprises 16 residues. CDR3 loop: CASSLRNSGGKETQYF. CDR3 in DNA: TGTGCCAGCAGCTTACGGAATAGCGGGGGGAAAGAGACCCAGTACTTC.